One T cell receptor (beta chain) is described in this entry. The antigen is undetermined. No DNA is shown, since the ends of the CDR3 on it are uncertain; the CDR3 is the one TCRdb lists. This entry is derived from a study of neurological immune-mediated disorders. Overall study findings and caveats: Healthy controls had more TCR clonal expansion than multiple sclerosis, which showed the least, whereas HTLV-1-associated myelopathy showed the most.

Documented time point: technical triplicate 2. TCRdb redid the calling of the 5' RACE reads with MiXCR, one entry per CDR3 protein. The table lists approximately 28,000 distinct CDR3 sequences, 13% of them singletons. The germline V gene has CDR1 SEHNR and CDR2 FQNEAQ (reference sequence). The CDR3 adds up to 20 amino acids, both ends counted. Sequenced material: CD4+ T cells from blood. The rearrangement uses TRBV7-9 and TRBJ2-1; TRBD2 is the table's D call, not checked against the DNA. This TCR was recovered from a female donor with HTLV-1-associated myelopathy (HAM/TSP). The CDR3: CASSFYICSVLAGEDNEQFF.